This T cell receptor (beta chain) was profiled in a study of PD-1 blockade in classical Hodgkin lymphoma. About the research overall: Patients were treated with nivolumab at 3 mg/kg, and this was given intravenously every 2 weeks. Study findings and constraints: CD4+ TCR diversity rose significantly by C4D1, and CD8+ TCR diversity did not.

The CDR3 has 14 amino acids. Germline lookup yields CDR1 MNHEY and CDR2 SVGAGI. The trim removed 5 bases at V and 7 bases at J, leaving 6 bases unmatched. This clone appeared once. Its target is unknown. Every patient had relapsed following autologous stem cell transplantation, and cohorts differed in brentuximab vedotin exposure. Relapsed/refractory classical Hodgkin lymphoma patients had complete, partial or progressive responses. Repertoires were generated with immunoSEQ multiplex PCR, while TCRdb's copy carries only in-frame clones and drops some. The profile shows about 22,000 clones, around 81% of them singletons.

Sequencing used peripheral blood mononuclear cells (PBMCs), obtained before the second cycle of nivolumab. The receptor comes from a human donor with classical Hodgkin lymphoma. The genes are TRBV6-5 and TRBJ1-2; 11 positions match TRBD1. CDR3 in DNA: TGTGCCAGCAGTGTAGGACAGGGGGCGCTTGGCTACACCTTC. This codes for CASSVGQGALGYTF.